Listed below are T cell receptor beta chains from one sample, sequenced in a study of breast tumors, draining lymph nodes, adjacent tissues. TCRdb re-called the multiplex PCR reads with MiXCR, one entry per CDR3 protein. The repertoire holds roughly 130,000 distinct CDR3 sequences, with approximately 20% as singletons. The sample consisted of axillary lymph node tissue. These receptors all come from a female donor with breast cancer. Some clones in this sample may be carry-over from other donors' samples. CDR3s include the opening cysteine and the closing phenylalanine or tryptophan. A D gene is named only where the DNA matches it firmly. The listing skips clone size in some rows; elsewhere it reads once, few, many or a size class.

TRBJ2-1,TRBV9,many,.,TGTGCCAGCAGCGTTGGTCTGACTACCCAGTACAATGAGCAGTTCTTC,CASSVGLTTQYNEQFF
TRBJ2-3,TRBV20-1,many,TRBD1,TGCAGTGCTGGAAGGACAGGGAATAGCACAGATACGCAGTATTTT,CSAGRTGNSTDTQYF
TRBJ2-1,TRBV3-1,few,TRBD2,TGTGCCAGCAGCCTTTTTAGCGGGGGCCTCTCCTACAATGAGCAGTTCTTC,CASSLFSGGLSYNEQFF
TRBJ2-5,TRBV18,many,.,TGTGCCAGCTCACCGACAGCTCAAGAGACCCAGTACTTC,CASSPTAQETQYF
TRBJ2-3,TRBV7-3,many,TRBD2,TGTGCCAGCAGCTTACCCCTAGCGGGGGGTTCAGATACGCAGTATTTT,CASSLPLAGGSDTQYF
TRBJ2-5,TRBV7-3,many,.,TGTGCCAGCAGCTCCTCAGGGGTGGGAGAGACCCAGTACTTC,CASSSSGVGETQYF
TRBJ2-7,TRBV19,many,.,TGTGCCAGTAGTCCACAGGGCAACTACGAGCAGTACTTC,CASSPQGNYEQYF
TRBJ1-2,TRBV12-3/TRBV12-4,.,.,TGTGCCAGCAGTTTAAGAGACAGAAGGGGGGGTGGCTACACCTTC,CASSLRDRRGGGYTF
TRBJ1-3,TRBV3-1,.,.,TGTGCCAGCGGCCAAGAGTCTTTCTCTGGAAACACCATATATTTT,CASGQESFSGNTIYF
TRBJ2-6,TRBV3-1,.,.,TGTGCCAGCGGCCAAGATTTGGGGTTTGGGGCCAACGTCCTGACTTTC,CASGQDLGFGANVLTF
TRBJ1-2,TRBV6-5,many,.,TGTGCCAGCTCCGTTGAGTCCCACTATGGCTACACCTTC,CASSVESHYGYTF
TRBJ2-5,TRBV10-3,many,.,TGTGCCATCAGGGCCAAGGGTGACAAAGAGACCCAGTACTTC,CAIRAKGDKETQYF
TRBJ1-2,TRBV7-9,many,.,TGTGCCAGCAGCCGGGGGCCGGATGGCTACACCTTC,CASSRGPDGYTF
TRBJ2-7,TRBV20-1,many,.,TGCAGTGCTAGATCGGGCGGCTACGAGCAGTACTTC,CSARSGGYEQYF
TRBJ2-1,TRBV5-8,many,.,TGTGCCAGCAGCTTGGCGGCAGCCGTAAGCTCCTACAATGAGCAGTTCTTC,CASSLAAAVSSYNEQFF
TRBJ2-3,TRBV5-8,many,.,TGTGCCAGCCTTGTGGATACGCAGTATTTT,CASLVDTQYF
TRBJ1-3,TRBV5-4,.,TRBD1,TGTGCCATTACCCCGAACAGGGGAACCACTGGAAACACCATATATTTT,CAITPNRGTTGNTIYF
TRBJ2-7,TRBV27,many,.,TGTGCCAGCAGTTTAAGTAGGGGATTGGACGAGCAGTACTTC,CASSLSRGLDEQYF
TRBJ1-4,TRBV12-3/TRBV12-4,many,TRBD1,TGTGCCAGCAGTCCGCAGGGGGCGGCTAATGAAAAACTGTTTTTT,CASSPQGAANEKLFF
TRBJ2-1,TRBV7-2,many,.,TGTGCCAGCAGCTCCGGGACTTTCCGCTACAATGAGCAGTTCTTC,CASSSGTFRYNEQFF
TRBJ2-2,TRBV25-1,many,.,TGTGCCAGCAGTGAATGGCTGGGCGGGACCGGGGAGCTGTTTTTT,CASSEWLGGTGELFF
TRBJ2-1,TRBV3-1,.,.,TGTGCCAGCAGCCCCGAAAGGGTCCGCCGGAGGAATGAGCAGTTCTTC,CASSPERVRRRNEQFF
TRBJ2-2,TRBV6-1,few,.,TGTGCCTCCCTATGGGGCGGAAGGGGCGGGGAGCTGTTTTTT,CASLWGGRGGELFF
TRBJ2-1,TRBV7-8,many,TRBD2,TGTGCCAGCAGCCGGATGGCGGGGGGATACAATGAGCAGTTCTTC,CASSRMAGGYNEQFF
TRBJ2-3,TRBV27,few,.,TGTGCCAGCAGACAGACTAGAAACCCTCTCACAGATACGCAGTATTTT,CASRQTRNPLTDTQYF
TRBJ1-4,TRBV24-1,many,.,TGTGCCACCAGTGACCTCTTTCTGGGCTCCTATAATGAAAAACTGTTTTTT,CATSDLFLGSYNEKLFF
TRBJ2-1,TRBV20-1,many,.,TGCAGTGCTAGAAGGGCAGCCTACAATGAGCAGTTCTTC,CSARRAAYNEQFF
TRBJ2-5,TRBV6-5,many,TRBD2,TGTGCCAGCAGTTACGGAGCGGGGCACCAAGAGACCCAGTACTTC,CASSYGAGHQETQYF
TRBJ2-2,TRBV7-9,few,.,TGTGCCAGCAGCTTAGTTCGGACCGGGGAGCTGTTTTTT,CASSLVRTGELFF
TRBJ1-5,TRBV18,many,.,TGTGCCAGCTCACCAGGGGGGCATCAGCCCCAGCATTTT,CASSPGGHQPQHF
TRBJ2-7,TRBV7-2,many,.,TGTGCCAGCAGCTTAGGGTCGACAAGCTCCTACGAGCAGTACTTC,CASSLGSTSSYEQYF
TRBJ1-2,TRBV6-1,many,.,TGTGCCAGCAGCAACCCCCGGTCAGATGGCTACACCTTC,CASSNPRSDGYTF
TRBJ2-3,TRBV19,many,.,TGTGCCAACCAAGGAGACGAGCGGCCGGGCACAGATACGCAGTATTTT,CANQGDERPGTDTQYF
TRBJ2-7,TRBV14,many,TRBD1,TGTGCCAGCAGCCACTTACGGACAGGGGGCGGAAACGAGCAGTACTTC,CASSHLRTGGGNEQYF
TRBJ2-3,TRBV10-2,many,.,TGCGCCAGCGGATCTAGCACAGATACGCAGTATTTT,CASGSSTDTQYF
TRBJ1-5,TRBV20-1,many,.,TGCAGTGCTAGACCGGACGGGCATCAGCCCCAGCATTTT,CSARPDGHQPQHF
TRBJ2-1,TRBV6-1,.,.,TGTGCCAGCAGTGAAGCGCCTCAGGGGTACAATGAGCAGTTCTTC,CASSEAPQGYNEQFF
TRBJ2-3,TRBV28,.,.,TGTGCCAGCAGTGGGCCAAATACGCAGTATTTT,CASSGPNTQYF
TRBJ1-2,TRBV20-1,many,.,TGCAGTGCTAGAGATGGGTGGACGCGCTATGGCTACACCTTC,CSARDGWTRYGYTF
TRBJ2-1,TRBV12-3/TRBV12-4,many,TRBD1,TGTGCCAGCAGTTCCTGGACAGGGGAAGGGAATGAGCAGTTCTTC,CASSSWTGEGNEQFF
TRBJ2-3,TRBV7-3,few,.,TGTGCCAGCAGCCCCCCCCTCCGGGGGAGAGCCAACCGGATGACAGATACGCAGTATTTT,CASSPPLRGRANRMTDTQYF
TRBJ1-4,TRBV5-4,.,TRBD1,TGTGCCAGCAGCTTGACCGGACAGGGCGGGGTTGAAAAACTGCTTTTT,CASSLTGQGGVEKLLF
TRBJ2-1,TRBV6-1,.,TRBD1,TGTGCCAGCAGTTCCCGGGACAGGGAGTTTTACAATGAGCAGTTCTTC,CASSSRDREFYNEQFF
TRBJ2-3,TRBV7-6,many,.,TGTGCCAGCAGCTCCGAGGGAGTCAGCGTATCAGATACGCAGTATTTT,CASSSEGVSVSDTQYF
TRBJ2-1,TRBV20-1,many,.,TGCAGTGCTAGAGAGGAAGGTAGCGTGCAGTTCTTC,CSAREEGSVQFF
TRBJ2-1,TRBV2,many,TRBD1,TGTGCCAGCATTCACCCGGGACAGGGATTAGGCAATGAGCAGTTCTTC,CASIHPGQGLGNEQFF
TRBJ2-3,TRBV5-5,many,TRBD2,TGTGCCAGCAGCATCAGACTAGCGGGAGTGGGTACGCAGTATTTT,CASSIRLAGVGTQYF
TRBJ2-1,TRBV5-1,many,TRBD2,TGCGCCAGCAGATCTCTTGCCGGGGGGGTGTCCTACAATGAGCAGTTCTTC,CASRSLAGGVSYNEQFF
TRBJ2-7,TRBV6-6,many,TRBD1,TGTGCCAGCAGCCATCCGACCGGGACAGGGCAGCTAGGGCAGTACTTC,CASSHPTGTGQLGQYF
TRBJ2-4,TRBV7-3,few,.,TGTGCCAGCAGCTCCTCGCCGGGTATAGGGAACATTCAGTACTTC,CASSSSPGIGNIQYF
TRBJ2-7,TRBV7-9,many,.,TGTGCCAGCAGCGGAGACGGGGGAGACGAGCAGTACTTC,CASSGDGGDEQYF
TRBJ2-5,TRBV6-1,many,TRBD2,TGTGCCAGCAGTGAAGAGATAGCGGGGGCGACCCAAGAGACCCAGTACTTC,CASSEEIAGATQETQYF
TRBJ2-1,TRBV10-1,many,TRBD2,TGCGCCAGCAGAGGAGGACTAGCGGGATCCTCCTACAATGAGCAGTTCTTC,CASRGGLAGSSYNEQFF